The entry below gives a single TCR beta chain sequence along with its context. This sample is part of a study of early T cells in non-severe SARS-CoV-2 infection. Unique molecular identifiers (one per individual cDNA molecule) were attached. TCRdb redid the calling of the 5' RACE reads with MiXCR, one entry per CDR3 protein. The sample consists of about 60,000 distinct CDR3 sequences, 10% of them appearing once. Germline CDR1 SGHAT, CDR2 FQNNGV. V was shortened by 4 bases and J by 8 bases, with 8 bases between the two germline ends. CDR3 length equals 12 residues. Sequences were obtained from whole blood. The genes are TRBV11-2 and TRBJ1-4, with D hard to call. The sequence was obtained from an adult who was a healthcare worker with PCR-confirmed SARS-CoV-2 infection or an uninfected control (not recorded which). CDR3 amino acids: CASSSTKEKLFF. CDR3 nucleotide sequence: TGTGCCAGCAGCTCTACGAAGGAAAAACTGTTTTTT.